This entry describes one T cell receptor (beta chain). These data originate in a study of T-cell reconstitution after alpha-beta-depleted transplantation in children. A library of TCRbeta sequences, prepared with unique molecular identifiers, was generated. MiXCR, applied by TCRdb to the PCR reads, yields one record per CDR3 protein. This table holds more than 450,000 distinct CDR3 sequences, roughly 18% found once. Sequencing used PBMCs from the stem cell graft donor, obtained from the stem cell graft. The sequence came from a human donor who donated a stem cell graft to a child with acute lymphoblastic leukemia.

CDR3 nucleotide sequence: TGTGCCAGCAGCTTAGCGGGATCACTAGCGGGTTCCTACAATGAGCAGTTCTTC. This gives the protein CASSLAGSLAGSYNEQFF. This chain joins TRBV11-1 and TRBJ2-1; TRBD2 aligns across 9 bases. The CDR3 sequence is 18 residues long. Germline assignment: CDR1 SGHAT and CDR2 FQDESV (reference sequence). V lost 0 bases to trimming and J lost 1 base; unmatched junction nucleotides: 7.